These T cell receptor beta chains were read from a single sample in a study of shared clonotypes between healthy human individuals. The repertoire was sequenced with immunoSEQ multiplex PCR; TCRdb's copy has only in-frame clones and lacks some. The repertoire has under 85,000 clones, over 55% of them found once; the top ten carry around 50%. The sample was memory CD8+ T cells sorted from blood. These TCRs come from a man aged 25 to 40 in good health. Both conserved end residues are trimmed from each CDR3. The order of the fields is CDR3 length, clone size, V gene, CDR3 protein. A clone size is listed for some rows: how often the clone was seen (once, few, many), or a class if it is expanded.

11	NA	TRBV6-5	ASRRTGPYEQY
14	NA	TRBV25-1	ASSEDRDVGTDTQY
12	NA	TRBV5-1	ASSRWQSTDTQY
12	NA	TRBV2	ASGGRRVGYEQY
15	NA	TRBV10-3	AISDRTGWGRDTEAF
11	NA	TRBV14	ASSPSTGAGYT
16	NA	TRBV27	ASSRYWGQTGDDQPQH
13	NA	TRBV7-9	ASSLNYGTGDEQF
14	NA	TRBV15	ATSRVAGSGDEKLF
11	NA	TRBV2	ASSAFLGHEQY
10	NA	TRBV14	ASSLWAGELF
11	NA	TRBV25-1	ASSGPMGTEAF
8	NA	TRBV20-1	SASDHEQY
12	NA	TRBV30	ALYDRDANYGYT
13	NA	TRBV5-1	ASSLERVPTDTQY
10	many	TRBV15	ATGRTNTEAF
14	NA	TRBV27	ASSPEAGSLSYEQY
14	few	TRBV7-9	ASSLDGTGKAGELF
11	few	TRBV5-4	ASSLADSGELF
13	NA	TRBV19	ASQLGSLDDYGYT
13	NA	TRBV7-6	ASSPSGPTYNEQF
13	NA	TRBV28	ASSGQGAKVYEQY
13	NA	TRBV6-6	ASTQGRSSNQPQH
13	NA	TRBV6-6	ASSYSREAYNEQF
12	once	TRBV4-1	ASSQRLRVGELF
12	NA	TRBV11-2	ASSSTSGRAEQY
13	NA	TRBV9	ASSVEDGSTDTQY
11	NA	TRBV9	ASSVDGVHEQY
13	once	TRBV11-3	ASSLFRGGSNEQF
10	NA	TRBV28	ASRPSNQPQH
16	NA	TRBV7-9	ASSLASEGQGHTDTQY
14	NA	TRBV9	ASSASGRAFYNEQF
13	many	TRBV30	AWSYGTGVGNTIY